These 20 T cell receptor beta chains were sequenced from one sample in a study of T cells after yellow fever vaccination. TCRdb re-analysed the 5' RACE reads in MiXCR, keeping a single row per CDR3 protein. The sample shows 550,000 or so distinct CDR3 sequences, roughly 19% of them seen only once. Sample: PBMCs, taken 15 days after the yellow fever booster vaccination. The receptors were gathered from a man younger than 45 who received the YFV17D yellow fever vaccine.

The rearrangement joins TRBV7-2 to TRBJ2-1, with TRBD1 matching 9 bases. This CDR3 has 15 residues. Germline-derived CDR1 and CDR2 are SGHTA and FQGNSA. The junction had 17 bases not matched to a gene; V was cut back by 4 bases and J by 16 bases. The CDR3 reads CASSSRTGVGGSQFF. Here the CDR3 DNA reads TGTGCCAGCAGCTCCAGGACAGGGGTCGGCGGTAGCCAATTCTTC. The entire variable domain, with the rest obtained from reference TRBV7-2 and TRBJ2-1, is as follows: GAGVSQSPSNKVTEKGKDVELRCDPISGHTALYWYRQSLGQGLEFLIYFQGNSAPDKSGLPSDRFSAERTGGSVSTLTIQRTQQEDSAVYLCASSSRTGVGGSQFFGPGTRLTVL.

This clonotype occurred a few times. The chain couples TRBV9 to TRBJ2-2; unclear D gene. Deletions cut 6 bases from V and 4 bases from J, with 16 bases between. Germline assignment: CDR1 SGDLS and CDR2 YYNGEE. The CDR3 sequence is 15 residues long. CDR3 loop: CASTLGPPGTGELFF. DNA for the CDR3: TGTGCCAGCACCCTAGGACCCCCAGGCACCGGGGAGCTGTTTTTT.

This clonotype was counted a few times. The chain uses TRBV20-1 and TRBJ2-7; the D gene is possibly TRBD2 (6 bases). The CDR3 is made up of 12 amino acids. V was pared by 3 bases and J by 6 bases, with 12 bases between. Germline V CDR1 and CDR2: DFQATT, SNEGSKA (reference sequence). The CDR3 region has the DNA TGCAGTGCTAGCGTAGCGGACGGCGAGCAGTACTTC. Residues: CSASVADGEQYF.

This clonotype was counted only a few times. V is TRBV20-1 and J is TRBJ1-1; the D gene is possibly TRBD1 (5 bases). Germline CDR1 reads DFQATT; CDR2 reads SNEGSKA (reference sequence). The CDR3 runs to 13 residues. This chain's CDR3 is CRAEVAGGTEAFF. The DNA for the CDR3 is TGCAGGGCCGAGGTCGCCGGGGGCACTGAAGCTTTCTTT.

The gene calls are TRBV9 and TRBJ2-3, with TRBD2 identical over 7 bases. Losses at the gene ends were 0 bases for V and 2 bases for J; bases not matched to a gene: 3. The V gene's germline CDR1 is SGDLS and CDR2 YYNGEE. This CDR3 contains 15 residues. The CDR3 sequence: CASSVVGLTTDTQYF. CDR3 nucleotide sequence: TGTGCCAGCAGCGTAGTGGGACTAACCACAGATACGCAGTATTTT.

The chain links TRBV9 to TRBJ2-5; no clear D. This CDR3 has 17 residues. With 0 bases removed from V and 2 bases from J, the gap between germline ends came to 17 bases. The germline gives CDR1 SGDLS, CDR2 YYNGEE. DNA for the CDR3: TGTGCCAGCAGCGTAGGGATTTTTGGAGCTCGACAAGAGACCCAGTACTTC. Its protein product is CASSVGIFGARQETQYF.

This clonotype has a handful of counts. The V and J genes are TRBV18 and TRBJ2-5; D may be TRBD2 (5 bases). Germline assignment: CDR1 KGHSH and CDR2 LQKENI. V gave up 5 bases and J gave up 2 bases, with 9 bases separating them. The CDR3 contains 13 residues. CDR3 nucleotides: TGTGCCAGCTCAAAGGGAGTGCAAGAGACCCAGTACTTC. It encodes CASSKGVQETQYF.

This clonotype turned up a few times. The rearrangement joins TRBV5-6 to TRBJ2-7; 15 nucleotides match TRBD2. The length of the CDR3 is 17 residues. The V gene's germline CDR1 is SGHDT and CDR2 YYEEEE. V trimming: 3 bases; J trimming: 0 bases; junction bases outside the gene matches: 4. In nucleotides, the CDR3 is TGTGCCAGCAGCTGGGGACTAGCGGGAGGAAGCTCCTACGAGCAGTACTTC. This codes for CASSWGLAGGSSYEQYF.

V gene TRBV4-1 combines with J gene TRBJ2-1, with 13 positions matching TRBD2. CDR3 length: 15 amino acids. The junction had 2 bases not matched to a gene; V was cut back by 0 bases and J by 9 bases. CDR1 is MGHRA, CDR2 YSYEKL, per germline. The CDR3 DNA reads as TGCGCCAGCAGCCAAGAAACTAGCGGGAGGGGTGAGCAGTTCTTC. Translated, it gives CASSQETSGRGEQFF.

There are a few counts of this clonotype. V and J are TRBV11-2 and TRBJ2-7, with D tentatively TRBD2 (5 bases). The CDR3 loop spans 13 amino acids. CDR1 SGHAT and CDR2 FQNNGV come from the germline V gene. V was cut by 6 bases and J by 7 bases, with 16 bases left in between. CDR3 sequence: CASRELGWGEQYF. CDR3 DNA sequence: TGTGCCAGCAGGGAACTAGGCTGGGGAGAGCAGTACTTC.

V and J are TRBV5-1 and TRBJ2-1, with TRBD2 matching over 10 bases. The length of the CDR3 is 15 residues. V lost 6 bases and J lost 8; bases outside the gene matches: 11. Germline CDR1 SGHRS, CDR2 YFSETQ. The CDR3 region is CASTNIAGGSHEQFF. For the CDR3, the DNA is TGCGCCAGCACCAATATAGCGGGAGGATCCCATGAGCAGTTCTTC.

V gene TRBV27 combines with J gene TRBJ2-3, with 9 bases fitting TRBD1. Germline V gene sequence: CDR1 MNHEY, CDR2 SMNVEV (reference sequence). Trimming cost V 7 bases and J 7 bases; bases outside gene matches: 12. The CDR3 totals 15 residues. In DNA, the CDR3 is TGTGCCAGCATCCAAAGGGGGACAGGGCGCCATACGCAGTATTTT. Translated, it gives CASIQRGTGRHTQYF.

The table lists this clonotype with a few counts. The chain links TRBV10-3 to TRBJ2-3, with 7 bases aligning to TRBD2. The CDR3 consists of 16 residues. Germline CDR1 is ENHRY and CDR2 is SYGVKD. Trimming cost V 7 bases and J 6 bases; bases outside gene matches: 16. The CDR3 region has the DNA TGTGCCATCATGAGTTTTACTAGCGAGGGAGTGGATACGCAGTATTTT. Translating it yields CAIMSFTSEGVDTQYF.

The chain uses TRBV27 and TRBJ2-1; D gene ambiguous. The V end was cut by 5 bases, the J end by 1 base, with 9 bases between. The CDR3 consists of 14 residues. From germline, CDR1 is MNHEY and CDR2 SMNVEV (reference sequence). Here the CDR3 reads CASSEANSYNEQFF. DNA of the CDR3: TGTGCCAGCAGTGAAGCGAATTCCTACAATGAGCAGTTCTTC.

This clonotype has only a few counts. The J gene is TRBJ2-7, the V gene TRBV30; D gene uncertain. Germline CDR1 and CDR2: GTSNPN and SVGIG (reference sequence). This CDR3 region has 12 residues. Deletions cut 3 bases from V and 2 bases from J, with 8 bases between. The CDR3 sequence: CAWRADPYEQYF. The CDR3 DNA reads TGTGCCTGGAGGGCAGATCCCTACGAGCAGTACTTC.

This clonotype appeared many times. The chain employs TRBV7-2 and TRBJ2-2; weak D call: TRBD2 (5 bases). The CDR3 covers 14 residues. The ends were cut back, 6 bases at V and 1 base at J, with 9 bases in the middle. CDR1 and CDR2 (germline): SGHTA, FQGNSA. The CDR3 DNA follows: TGTGCCAGCAGGAAACTAGTGAACACCGGGGAGCTGTTTTTT. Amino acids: CASRKLVNTGELFF.

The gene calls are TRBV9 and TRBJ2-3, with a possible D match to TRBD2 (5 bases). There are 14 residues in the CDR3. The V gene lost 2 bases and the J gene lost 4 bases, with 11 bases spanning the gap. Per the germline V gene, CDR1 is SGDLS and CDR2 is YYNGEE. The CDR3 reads CASSVASWSDTQYF. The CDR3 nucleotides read TGTGCCAGCAGCGTGGCTAGCTGGTCAGATACGCAGTATTTT.

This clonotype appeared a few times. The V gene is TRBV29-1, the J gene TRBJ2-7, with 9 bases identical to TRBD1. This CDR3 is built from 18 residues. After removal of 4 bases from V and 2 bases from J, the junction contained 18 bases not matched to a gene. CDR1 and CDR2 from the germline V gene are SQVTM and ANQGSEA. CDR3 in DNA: TGCAGCGTTGCCCCCGGACCCGGGACAGGGTTTCGGCCCTACGAGCAGTACTTC. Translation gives CSVAPGPGTGFRPYEQYF.

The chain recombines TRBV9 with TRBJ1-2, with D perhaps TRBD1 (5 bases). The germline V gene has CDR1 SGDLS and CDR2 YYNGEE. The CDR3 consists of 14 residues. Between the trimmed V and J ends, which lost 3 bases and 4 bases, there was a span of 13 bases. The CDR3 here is CASSDRPGTYGYTF. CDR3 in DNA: TGTGCCAGCAGCGACCGACCCGGGACCTATGGCTACACCTTC.

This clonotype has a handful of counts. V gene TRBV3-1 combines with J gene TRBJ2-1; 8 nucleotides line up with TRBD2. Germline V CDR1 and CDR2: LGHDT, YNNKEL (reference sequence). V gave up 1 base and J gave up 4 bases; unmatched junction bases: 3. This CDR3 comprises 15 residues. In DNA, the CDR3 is TGTGCCAGCAGCCAAGGACTAGCGATATACAATGAGCAGTTCTTC. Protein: CASSQGLAIYNEQFF.